Shown below are 28 T cell receptor beta chains from a single sample sequenced in a study of blood T cell repertoires in COVID-19 (dated by TCRdb to 2019 to 2021). The library was prepared using the immunoSEQ multiplex PCR assay. Entries here come from immuneACCESS through TCRdb and include only in-frame sequences with V and J called. Some clones fail to appear in such tables; in the studies checked, an unresolved V gene covers under half of the shortfall, and the cause of the remainder is unknown. The sample table records fewer than 250,000 clones; roughly 80% of these occur just once. Jointly, the top ten make up approximately 4% of the sample. The specimen sequenced was PBMCs or T cells enriched from blood (not recorded which). The receptors come from a woman in her forties who had been exposed to COVID-19.

The chain carries TRBV27 and TRBJ2-3, with TRBD1 as a possible D gene (6 bases). Trimming took off 4 bases at V and 2 bases at J, with 13 bases between the two ends. This CDR3 has 15 amino acids. Germline V lookup: CDR1 MNHEY, CDR2 SMNVEV (reference sequence). Written as DNA, the CDR3 is TGTGCCAGCAGTTCCAAACGGACAGACACAGATACGCAGTATTTT. It encodes CASSSKRTDTDTQYF.

The chain uses TRBV21-1 and TRBJ1-5; the table's D call of TRBD1 was not tested on the DNA. TRBV21-1 is recorded as a pseudogene. CDR3 length: 19 residues. CDR3: CASSQVLLDGRVNNQPQHF. The CDR3 region has the DNA TGTGCCAGCAGCCAAGTTCTTCTGGACGGCAGGGTGAACAATCAGCCCCAGCATTTT.

This clone was detected only a few times. The rearrangement joins TRBV18 to TRBJ1-3, with TRBD1 as a possible D gene (6 bases). In germline, CDR1 is KGHSH, CDR2 LQKENI. V shed 3 bases and J shed 2 bases, with 11 bases lying between them. This CDR3 spans 15 amino acids. Written as DNA, the CDR3 is TGTGCCAGCTCACCGGGACAAACCCCTGGAAACACCATATATTTT. It encodes CASSPGQTPGNTIYF. The full variable domain, rest sourced from reference TRBV18 and TRBJ1-3, is NAGVMQNPRHLVRRRGQEARLRCSPMKGHSHVYWYRQLPEEGLKFMVYLQKENIIDESGMPKERFSAEFPKEGPSILRIQQVVRGDSAAYFCASSPGQTPGNTIYFGEGSWLTVV.

The chain joins TRBV4-2 to TRBJ2-7; 8 nucleotides align to TRBD2. The CDR3 totals 16 residues. V was pared by 0 bases and J by 3 bases, with 7 bases of the junction left unmatched. Per the germline V gene, CDR1 is LGHNA and CDR2 is YNFKEQ. The CDR3 loop reads CASSQDLGLALYEQYF. For the CDR3, the DNA is TGTGCCAGCAGCCAAGATTTAGGACTAGCCCTCTACGAGCAGTACTTC.

The chain has TRBV4-2 and TRBJ1-4, with a weak D call TRBD1 (6 bases). CDR1 LGHNA and CDR2 YNFKEQ come from the germline V gene. Trimming shortened V by 0 bases and J by 3 bases, and 17 bases separated the two germline ends. The length of the CDR3 is 18 residues. The CDR3 sequence is CASSQEEGWGRANEKLFF. The CDR3 region has the DNA TGTGCCAGCAGCCAAGAAGAAGGTTGGGGGCGAGCTAATGAAAAACTGTTTTTT.

This rearrangement joins TRBV6-2 or TRBV6-3 to TRBJ1-5, with D perhaps matching TRBD1 (6 bases). Per the germline V gene, CDR1 is MNHEY and CDR2 is SVGEGT. The CDR3 runs 14 residues. V gave up 4 bases and J gave up 0 bases, with 7 bases separating them. The CDR3 DNA follows: TGTGCCAGCAGTTGGACAGATAGCAATCAGCCCCAGCATTTT. This codes for CASSWTDSNQPQHF.

The V call is TRBV2, the J call TRBJ1-1; D possibly corresponds to TRBD1 (5 bases). The ends were cut back, 7 bases at V and 0 bases at J, with 12 bases in the middle. Germline CDR1 and CDR2: SNHLY and FYNNEI. The CDR3 is 14 amino acids. In nucleotides, the CDR3 is TGTGCCAGCAACATGGGACTCTTGAACACTGAAGCTTTCTTT. Translation: CASNMGLLNTEAFF. The full variable domain, in which reference TRBV2 and TRBJ1-1 provide the parts outside the CDR3, is EPEVTQTPSHQVTQMGQEVILRCVPISNHLYFYWYRQILGQKVEFLVSFYNNEISEKSEIFDDQFSVERPDGSNFTLKIRSTKLEDSAMYFCASNMGLLNTEAFFGQGTRLTVV.

The chain joins TRBV7-8 to TRBJ2-7; TRBD1 matches 9 bases. The ends lost 4 bases at V and 5 bases at J; junction bases unmatched: 6. Germline V gene sequence: CDR1 SGHVS, CDR2 FQNEAQ. The length of the CDR3 is 14 residues. The chain's CDR3 is CASSYTDRGDEQYF. The CDR3 bases are TGTGCCAGCAGCTATACGGACAGGGGCGACGAGCAGTACTTC.

This chain joins TRBV7-9 and TRBJ1-1; D is uncertain. CDR1 and CDR2 from the germline V gene are SEHNR and FQNEAQ (reference sequence). V lost 1 base to trimming and J lost 10 bases, with 16 bases between them. The CDR3 contains 14 residues. The CDR3 here is CASSLDGLSEGAFF. CDR3 in DNA: TGTGCCAGCAGCTTAGACGGACTAAGTGAGGGAGCTTTCTTT.

The gene calls are TRBV6-5 and TRBJ1-3, with 10 positions matching TRBD1. V dropped 6 bases and J dropped 11; count of bases not matched to a gene: 10. This CDR3 is 14 amino acids long. CDR1 MNHEY and CDR2 SVGAGI come from the germline V gene. This CDR3 reads CASRSETGGSPIYF. CDR3 coding DNA: TGTGCCAGCAGGTCCGAGACAGGGGGCTCCCCCATATATTTT.

This chain joins TRBV5-6 and TRBJ1-2; 7 bases match TRBD1. The CDR3 sequence is 16 residues long. V was clipped by 0 bases and J by 5 bases; unmatched bases: 10. CDR1 SGHDT and CDR2 YYEEEE come from the germline V gene. CDR3 DNA sequence: TGTGCCAGCAGCTTGGTTGTCGGGACAGAGCAATATGGCTACACCTTC. Amino acid sequence: CASSLVVGTEQYGYTF.

This chain joins TRBV2 and TRBJ1-4; no reliable D call. The V gene's germline CDR1 is SNHLY and CDR2 FYNNEI. This CDR3 has 15 amino acids. With 4 bases removed from V and 2 bases from J, the gap between germline ends came to 11 bases. The CDR3 nucleotides read TGTGCCAGCAGTGTGTCGGGAGCGACTAATGAAAAACTGTTTTTT. It is translated as CASSVSGATNEKLFF.

V usage is TRBV28 and J usage is TRBJ2-2; 8 positions agree with TRBD2. There are 16 residues in the CDR3. With V trimmed by 6 bases and J by 1 base, 7 bases remained unmatched. The germline CDR1 and CDR2 sequences are MDHEN and SYDVKM. The DNA of the CDR3 is TGTGCCAGCAGACGAACGGGGGGGTGGAACACCGGGGAGCTGTTTTTT. Translation gives CASRRTGGWNTGELFF.

The CDR3 is CASSPESLYEQYF. As DNA, the CDR3 is TGTGCCAGCAGTCCCGAGTCTTTATACGAGCAGTACTTC. The chain combines TRBV6-5 with TRBJ2-7; D is uncertain. Germline V gene lookup returns CDR1 MNHEY and CDR2 SVGAGI. CDR3 size: 13 residues. Deletions cut 5 bases from V and 4 bases from J, with 12 bases between.

This CDR3 is CASSLMTGDSPLHF. Written as DNA, the CDR3 is TGTGCCAGCAGTTTAATGACAGGAGATTCACCCCTCCACTTT. The V call is TRBV28, the J call TRBJ1-6; possibly TRBD1 for D (6 bases). The V end was cut by 2 bases, the J end by 8 bases, with 10 bases between. Germline CDR1 reads MDHEN; CDR2 reads SYDVKM. CDR3 length: 14 amino acids.

The genes are TRBV5-1 and TRBJ2-3; tentatively, D is TRBD2 (6 bases). Germline lookup yields CDR1 SGHRS and CDR2 YFSETQ. The CDR3 loop spans 15 amino acids. Trimming removed 3 bases at V and 2 bases at J, with 13 bases between. CDR3 amino acids: CASSSGGGLTDTQYF. The CDR3 bases are TGCGCCAGCAGCTCCGGAGGAGGGCTCACAGATACGCAGTATTTT.

This rearrangement joins TRBV25-1 to TRBJ1-6; possible D gene TRBD1, 6 bases. Trimming took off 6 bases at V and 1 base at J, with 7 bases between the two ends. Germline-derived CDR1 and CDR2 are MGHDK and SYGVNS. The CDR3 is 14 residues long. The CDR3 loop is CASRQGSYNSPLHF. The CDR3, as DNA: TGTGCCAGCAGACAGGGATCCTATAATTCACCCCTCCACTTT.

This chain connects TRBV30 to TRBJ1-1; 7 bases line up with TRBD1. CDR1 and CDR2 (germline): GTSNPN, SVGIG (reference sequence). There are 13 residues in the CDR3. The junction had 6 bases not matched to a gene; V was cut back by 5 bases and J by 3 bases. CDR3 coding DNA: TGTGCCTGGGACAGGGTGGCGGACACTGAAGCTTTCTTT. Translating gives CAWDRVADTEAFF. Variable domain in full (rest from reference TRBV30 and TRBJ1-1): SQTIHQWPATLVQPVGSPLSLECTVEGTSNPNLYWYRQAAGRGLQLLFYSVGIGQISSEVPQNLSASRPQDRQFILSSKKLLLSDSGFYLCAWDRVADTEAFFGQGTRLTVV.

The chain is built from TRBV5-1 and TRBJ2-7; D gene uncertain. CDR1 and CDR2 (germline): SGHRS, YFSETQ. V was cut by 0 bases and J by 4 bases, with 11 bases left in between. This CDR3 comprises 14 residues. The CDR3 reads CASSLEPGSYEQYF. In DNA form, the CDR3 reads TGCGCCAGCAGCTTGGAGCCAGGCTCGTACGAGCAGTACTTC.

The CDR3 DNA reads TGTGCCAGCAGTCGGGACAGGGAAGGTTCACCCCTCCACTTT. This translates into CASSRDREGSPLHF. The chain has TRBV6-5 and TRBJ1-6; 9 nucleotides line up with TRBD1. Germline CDR1 reads MNHEY; CDR2 reads SVGAGI. Germline trimming cut 5 bases from V and 9 bases from J; bases unmatched to any gene: 5. This CDR3 comprises 14 residues.

The chain couples TRBV7-2 to TRBJ2-3, with D possibly TRBD1 on 6 matching bases. Trimming pared 1 base from V and 1 base from J, leaving 9 bases between. Germline CDR1 is SGHTA and CDR2 is FQGNSA. This CDR3 region has 15 residues. CDR3 in amino acids: CASSLGGGGTDTQYF. In DNA form, the CDR3 reads TGTGCCAGCAGCTTAGGAGGGGGTGGCACAGATACGCAGTATTTT.

This clone showed up just a few times. The chain carries TRBV3-1 (or the pseudogene TRBV3-2) and TRBJ1-3, with D uncertain. Deletions cut 3 bases from V and 3 bases from J, with 6 bases between. This CDR3 is built from 13 residues. Germline V lookup: CDR1 LGHDT, CDR2 YNNKEL (reference sequence). The CDR3 loop reads CASSQGLGNTIYF. The CDR3, as DNA: TGTGCCAGCAGCCAGGGCCTTGGAAACACCATATATTTT.

CDR3 residues: CASSSRVSNQPQHF. CDR3 DNA sequence: TGTGCCAGCAGTTCCAGGGTAAGCAATCAGCCCCAGCATTTT. V gene TRBV2 combines with J gene TRBJ1-5; D is perhaps TRBD1 (5 bases). Trimming shortened V by 5 bases and J by 1 base, and 9 bases separated the two germline ends. CDR3 length: 14 residues. Germline V gene data show CDR1 as SNHLY and CDR2 as FYNNEI.

The rearrangement joins TRBV20-1 to TRBJ2-5; 7 nucleotides agree with TRBD1. This CDR3 spans 14 amino acids. V lost 3 bases to trimming and J lost 4 bases; unmatched junction nucleotides: 8. CDR1 and CDR2 (germline): DFQATT, SNEGSKA (reference sequence). The CDR3 protein is CSASKGAPGETQYF. The CDR3 DNA follows: TGCAGTGCTAGTAAGGGGGCGCCCGGAGAGACCCAGTACTTC.

The chain couples TRBV9 to TRBJ2-1; D unresolved. V was pared by 0 bases and J by 6 bases, with 7 bases between. Germline-derived CDR1 and CDR2 are SGDLS and YYNGEE. The length of the CDR3 is 13 residues. The CDR3 DNA follows: TGTGCCAGCAGCGTAGGAGCCCTCAATGAGCAGTTCTTC. This translates into CASSVGALNEQFF. The full variable domain, in which reference TRBV9 and TRBJ2-1 provide the parts outside the CDR3, is DSGVTQTPKHLITATGQRVTLRCSPRSGDLSVYWYQQSLDQGLQFLIQYYNGEERAKGNILERFSAQQFPDLHSELNLSSLELGDSALYFCASSVGALNEQFFGPGTRLTVL.

The chain couples TRBV19 to TRBJ2-3; D perhaps matches TRBD1 (6 bases). This CDR3 has 16 residues. CDR1 is LNHDA, CDR2 SQIVND, per germline (reference sequence). V dropped 3 bases and J dropped 3 bases, with 16 bases sitting between them. This chain's CDR3 is CASSIQGGIGTDTQYF. The CDR3 DNA sequence: TGTGCCAGTAGTATCCAAGGGGGTATTGGGACAGATACGCAGTATTTT.

The genes are TRBV6-2 or TRBV6-3 and TRBJ1-2, with D unresolved. Germline CDR1 MNHEY, CDR2 SVGEGT. The CDR3 runs to 14 residues. Trimming took 6 bases from V and 4 from J, leaving 15 bases between them. CDR3 DNA sequence: TGTGCCAGCAGCCTCGACAACATCTCCTATGGCTACACCTTC. This gives the protein CASSLDNISYGYTF.

This clone occurred a few times. The V gene is TRBV19, the J gene TRBJ1-3; D is ambiguous. V dropped 5 bases and J dropped 2 bases, with 13 bases sitting between them. The germline V gene has CDR1 LNHDA and CDR2 SQIVND (reference sequence). The CDR3 sequence is 15 residues long. DNA of the CDR3: TGTGCCAGTAGTGGTGAGCATATTCCTGGAAACACCATATATTTT. This gives the protein CASSGEHIPGNTIYF.